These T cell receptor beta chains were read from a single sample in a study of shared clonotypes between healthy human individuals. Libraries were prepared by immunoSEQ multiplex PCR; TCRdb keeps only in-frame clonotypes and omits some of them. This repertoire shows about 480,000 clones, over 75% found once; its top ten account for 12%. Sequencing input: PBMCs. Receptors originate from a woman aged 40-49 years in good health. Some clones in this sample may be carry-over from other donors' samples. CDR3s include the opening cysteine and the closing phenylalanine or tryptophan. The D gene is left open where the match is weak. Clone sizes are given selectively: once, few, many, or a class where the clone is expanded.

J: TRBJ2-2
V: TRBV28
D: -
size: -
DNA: TGTGCCAGCATGGACGCGAACACCGGGGAGCTGTTTTTT
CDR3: CASMDANTGELFF

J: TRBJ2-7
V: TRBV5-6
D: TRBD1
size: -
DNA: TGTGCCAGCAGCCAGACAGGGGCCGAGCAGTACTTC
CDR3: CASSQTGAEQYF

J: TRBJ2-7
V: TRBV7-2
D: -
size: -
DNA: TGTGCCAGCAGTCGAGGGGTGTACGAGCAGTACTTC
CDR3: CASSRGVYEQYF

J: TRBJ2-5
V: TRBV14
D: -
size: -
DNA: TGTGCCAGCAGCCAACGGTTACTACTACCGGCGGAGACCCAGTACTTC
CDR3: CASSQRLLLPAETQYF

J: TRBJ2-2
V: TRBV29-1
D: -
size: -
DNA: TGCAGCGTTCGGACACCGAACACCGGGGAGCTGTTTTTT
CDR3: CSVRTPNTGELFF

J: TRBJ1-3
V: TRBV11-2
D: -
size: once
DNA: TGTGCCAGCAGCTTAGACGGGACTCCTGGAAACACCATATATTTT
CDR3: CASSLDGTPGNTIYF

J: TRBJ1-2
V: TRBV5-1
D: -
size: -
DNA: TGCGCCAGCAGCTTGGAAGGTGTGACTAACTATGGCTACACCTTC
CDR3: CASSLEGVTNYGYTF

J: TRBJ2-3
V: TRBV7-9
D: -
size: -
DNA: TGTGCCAGCAGCTTAGTGGACTCCACAGATACGCAGTATTTT
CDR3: CASSLVDSTDTQYF

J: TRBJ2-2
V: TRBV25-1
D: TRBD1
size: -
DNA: TGTGCCAGCAGTGAAAGGGGGCGAAACACCGGGGAGCTGTTTTTT
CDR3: CASSERGRNTGELFF

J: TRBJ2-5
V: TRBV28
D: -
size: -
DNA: TGTGCCAGCAGTTTGGGTGGGACCCAGTACTTC
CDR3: CASSLGGTQYF

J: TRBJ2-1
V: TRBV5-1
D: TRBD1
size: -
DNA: TGCGCCAGCAGCCATGGACAGGGGAGCGGCCATGAGCAGTTCTTC
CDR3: CASSHGQGSGHEQFF

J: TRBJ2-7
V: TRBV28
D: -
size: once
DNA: TGTGCCAGCAGTTTTCGGCAATGGCGTTCGGGTGAGCAGTACTTC
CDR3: CASSFRQWRSGEQYF

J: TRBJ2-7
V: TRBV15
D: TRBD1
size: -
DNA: TGTGCCACCAGCAGACAGGGGGCGTCCTACGAGCAGTACTTC
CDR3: CATSRQGASYEQYF

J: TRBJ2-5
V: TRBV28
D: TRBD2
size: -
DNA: TGTGCCAGCAGCTACCCCCGACTAGCGGGAGGAGCAGAGACCCAGTACTTC
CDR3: CASSYPRLAGGAETQYF

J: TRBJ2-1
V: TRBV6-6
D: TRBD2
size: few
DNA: TGTGCCAGCAGCACGGGACTATACAATGAGCAGTTCTTC
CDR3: CASSTGLYNEQFF

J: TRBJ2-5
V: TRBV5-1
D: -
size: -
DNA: TGCGCCAGCAGCTTCTCTAGCGAAGAGACCCAGTACTTC
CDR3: CASSFSSEETQYF

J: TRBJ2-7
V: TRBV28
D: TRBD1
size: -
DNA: TGTGCCAGCAGTTTGGGAGACAGGGTAACCCACGAGCAGTACTTC
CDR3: CASSLGDRVTHEQYF

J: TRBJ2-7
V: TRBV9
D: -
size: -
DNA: TGTGCCAGCAGCGTAGCTCCAGCGGCCTACGAGCAGTACTTC
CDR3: CASSVAPAAYEQYF

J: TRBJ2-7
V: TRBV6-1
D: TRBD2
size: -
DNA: TGTGCCAGCAGTGCCCATAGCGGGAGGCCTTACTACGAGCAGTACTTC
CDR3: CASSAHSGRPYYEQYF

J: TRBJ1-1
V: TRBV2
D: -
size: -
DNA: TGTGCCACCTCGACACCGACAGTCCCCCTTTCAAACACTGAAGCTTTCTTT
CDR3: CATSTPTVPLSNTEAFF

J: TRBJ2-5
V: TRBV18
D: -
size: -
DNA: TGTGCCAGCTCACCAGGGGTGCAAGAGACCCAGTACTTC
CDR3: CASSPGVQETQYF

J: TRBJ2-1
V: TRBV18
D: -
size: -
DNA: TGTGCCAGCTCACCCCAGCACAATGAGCAGTTCTTC
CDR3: CASSPQHNEQFF

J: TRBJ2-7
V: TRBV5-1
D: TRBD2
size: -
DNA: TGCGCCAGCAGCTTGGGTCTAGCGGGAGGTTTCTACTACGAGCAGTACTTC
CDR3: CASSLGLAGGFYYEQYF

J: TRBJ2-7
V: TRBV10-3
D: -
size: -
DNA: TGTGCCATCTCTCGGGGGAGCGGTGAGCAGTACTTC
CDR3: CAISRGSGEQYF

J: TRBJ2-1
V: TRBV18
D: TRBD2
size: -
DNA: TGTGCCAGCTCACCACCTACTAGCGGCTACAATGAGCAGTTCTTC
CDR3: CASSPPTSGYNEQFF

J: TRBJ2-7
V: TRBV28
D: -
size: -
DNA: TGTGCCAGCAGGGTGGGTCGGGTTTGGTACGAGCAGTACTTC
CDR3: CASRVGRVWYEQYF

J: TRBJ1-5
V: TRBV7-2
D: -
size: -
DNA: TGTGCCAGCAGCTCCCTGACGGGGTGGCGCCAGCCCCAGCATTTT
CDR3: CASSSLTGWRQPQHF

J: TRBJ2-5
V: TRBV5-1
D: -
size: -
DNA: TGCGCCAGCAGTCTGCGGATCCAAGAGACCCAGTACTTC
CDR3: CASSLRIQETQYF

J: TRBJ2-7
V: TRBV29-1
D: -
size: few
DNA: TGCAGCGTGGCCTGGGTGCAGGGTAAAGGTTACGAGCAGTACTTC
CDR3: CSVAWVQGKGYEQYF

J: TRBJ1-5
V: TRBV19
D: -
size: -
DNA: TGTGCCAGTAGTATGAACAGGGTTACTCAGCCCCAGCATTTT
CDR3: CASSMNRVTQPQHF

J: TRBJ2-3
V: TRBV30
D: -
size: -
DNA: TGTGCCGCGTGGGGGTGGGTCTCAGATACGCAGTATTTT
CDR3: CAAWGWVSDTQYF

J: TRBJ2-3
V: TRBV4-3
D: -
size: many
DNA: TGCGCCAGCAGCCAAGGCCTAGCCAAACGCTCGTATTTT
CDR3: CASSQGLAKRSYF

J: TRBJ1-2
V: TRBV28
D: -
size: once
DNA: TGTGCCAGCAGTCCAGGGTTTGGCTATGGCTACACCTTC
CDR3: CASSPGFGYGYTF

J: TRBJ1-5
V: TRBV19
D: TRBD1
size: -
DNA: TGTGCCAGTAGTACGGTGGACAGGGGAGGGAATCAGCCCCAGCATTTT
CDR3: CASSTVDRGGNQPQHF

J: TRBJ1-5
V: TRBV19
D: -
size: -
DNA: TGTGCCAGTAGTATAGGCGGGACAATAAGCAATCAGCCCCAGCATTTT
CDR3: CASSIGGTISNQPQHF

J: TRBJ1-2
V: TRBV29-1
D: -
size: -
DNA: TGCAGCGGGACCACAGGGAACTATGGCTACACCTTC
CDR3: CSGTTGNYGYTF

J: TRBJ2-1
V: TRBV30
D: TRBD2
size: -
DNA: TGTGCCTGCGCGATAGCGGGGGGCTACAATGAGCAGTTCTTC
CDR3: CACAIAGGYNEQFF

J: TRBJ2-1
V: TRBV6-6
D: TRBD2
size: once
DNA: TGTGCCAGCAGTTACGGGACTAGCGGGAGCGGTGAGCAGTTCTTC
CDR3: CASSYGTSGSGEQFF

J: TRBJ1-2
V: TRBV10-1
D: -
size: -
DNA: TGCGCCAGCAGTGAAGACACGGGAAGAAACTATGGCTACACCTTC
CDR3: CASSEDTGRNYGYTF

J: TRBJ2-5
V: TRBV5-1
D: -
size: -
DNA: TGCGCCAGCAGCCCAGCCGGGGCCGATCTGGAGACCCAGTACTTC
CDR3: CASSPAGADLETQYF

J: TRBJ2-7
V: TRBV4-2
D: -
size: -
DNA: TGTGCCAGCAGCCAAGAAGCTCCGGTCTCCTACGAGCAGTACTTC
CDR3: CASSQEAPVSYEQYF

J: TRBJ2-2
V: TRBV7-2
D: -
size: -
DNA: TGTGCCAGCAGCGTGGGGGGCACCGGGGAGCTGTTTTTT
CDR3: CASSVGGTGELFF